Listed here are 23 T cell receptor beta chains from one sample, sequenced in a study of Ad26.COV2.S vaccination and SARS-CoV-2 variants. Treatment given: some 19 received Ad26.COV2.S at low or high dose, single or two shots; 5 received placebo; per-sample allocation not given. The study sampled participants on day 63 after the first vaccine or placebo injection. Only in-frame clones appear in the TCRdb table, and some are missing; sequencing was by immunoSEQ multiplex PCR. The table records 350,000 to 500,000 clones, approximately 92% of them present only once. The sample was peripheral blood, taken in a trial of Ad26.COV2.S vaccine versus placebo. Receptors were obtained from a person aged 18-65 years who received the Ad26.COV2.S COVID-19 vaccine or a placebo.

About this clone itself: Other nucleotide sequences in the sample specify the same CDR3. V usage is TRBV5-1 and J usage is TRBJ2-1; 11 bases agree with TRBD2. The germline CDR1 and CDR2 sequences are SGHRS and YFSETQ. V dropped 4 bases and J dropped 4; count of bases not matched to a gene: 4. The CDR3 has 15 amino acids. CDR3 sequence: CASSPGTSGYNEQFF. CDR3 coding DNA: TGCGCCAGCAGCCCGGGGACTAGCGGATACAATGAGCAGTTCTTC.

The chain links TRBV25-1 to TRBJ1-1; 7 nucleotides align to TRBD1. Trimming at V came to 1 base and at J to 5 bases, leaving 7 bases not matched to a gene. The CDR3 covers 15 residues. Germline CDR1 reads MGHDK; CDR2 reads SYGVNS. CDR3 region: CASSELTGRDTEAFF. In DNA, the CDR3 is TGTGCCAGCAGTGAATTGACAGGGCGGGATACTGAAGCTTTCTTT.

The chain is built from TRBV6-4 and TRBJ2-3, with 11 bases lining up with TRBD2. Per germline, CDR1 MRHNA and CDR2 SNTAGT. The CDR3 sequence is 17 residues long. After removal of 2 bases from V and 4 bases from J, the junction contained 8 bases not matched to a gene. The CDR3 spells CASSDDWVAGGSDTQYF. The CDR3 DNA reads TGTGCCAGCAGTGACGACTGGGTAGCGGGAGGGTCAGATACGCAGTATTTT.

The chain carries TRBV5-4 and TRBJ2-6; possible D gene TRBD1, 6 bases. CDR3 length: 16 residues. The V and J ends lost 0 bases and 2 bases respectively, with 9 bases between them. Per germline, CDR1 SGHNT and CDR2 YYREEE (reference sequence). Here the CDR3 reads CASSLENRAGANVLTF. In DNA form, the CDR3 reads TGTGCCAGCAGCTTGGAGAACAGGGCTGGGGCCAACGTCCTGACTTTC.

The chain joins TRBV12-5 to TRBJ2-5; D may match TRBD1 or TRBD2 (5 bases each). V lost 9 bases to trimming and J lost 4 bases, with 12 bases between them. Per the germline V gene, CDR1 is LGHNT and CDR2 is FRNRAP. The CDR3 runs to 12 residues. The CDR3 region is CASGDGGETQYF. As DNA, the CDR3 is TGTGCTAGCGGGGACGGAGGAGAGACCCAGTACTTC.

The V gene is TRBV9, the J gene TRBJ1-5; perhaps TRBD1 as D (5 bases). The CDR3 is made up of 15 amino acids. V was pared by 2 bases and J by 2 bases, with 11 bases between. The V gene's germline CDR1 is SGDLS and CDR2 YYNGEE. CDR3: CASSVGGTGNQPQHF. The CDR3 bases are TGTGCCAGCAGCGTCGGCGGGACGGGCAATCAGCCCCAGCATTTT.

V gene TRBV4-3 combines with J gene TRBJ2-5, with 7 bases identical to TRBD2. V shed 6 bases and J 2 bases; nucleotides not matched to a gene: 12. CDR1 is LGHNA, CDR2 YSLEER, per germline. The CDR3 contains 16 residues. This CDR3 reads CASRPVTSRFQETQYF. The CDR3 DNA is TGCGCCAGCAGACCTGTGACTAGCAGATTTCAAGAGACCCAGTACTTC.

The V call is TRBV5-4, the J call TRBJ2-1; 14 bases are a match to TRBD2. Per the germline V gene, CDR1 is SGHNT and CDR2 is YYREEE (reference sequence). The junction had 4 bases not matched to a gene; V was cut back by 0 bases and J by 5 bases. The length of the CDR3 is 17 residues. The CDR3 coding sequence is TGTGCCAGCAGCTTGGGGACTAGCGGGAGGTGGCACAATGAGCAGTTCTTC. It translates to CASSLGTSGRWHNEQFF.

Only one count was recorded for this clone. V is TRBV5-1 and J is TRBJ1-1; possibly TRBD1 for D (5 bases). Germline V lookup: CDR1 SGHRS, CDR2 YFSETQ. Trimming pared 3 bases from V and 6 bases from J, leaving 9 bases between. The CDR3 totals 12 residues. The CDR3 nucleotides are TGCGCCAGCAGCTCCAGGGAGGCTGAAGCTTTCTTT. This encodes CASSSREAEAFF.

V gene TRBV30 combines with J gene TRBJ1-1; D gene uncertain. The CDR3 is 14 amino acids. Deletions cut 0 bases from V and 0 bases from J, with 8 bases between. Germline CDR1 GTSNPN, CDR2 SVGIG (reference sequence). The CDR3 nucleotides are TGTGCCTGGAGTGTACTACCGCTGAACACTGAAGCTTTCTTT. Translating gives CAWSVLPLNTEAFF.

The gene calls are TRBV7-8 and TRBJ1-1; 9 nucleotides match TRBD1. The CDR3 length is 18 residues. Germline values: CDR1 SGHVS, CDR2 FQNEAQ. Trimming removed 3 bases from V and 5 bases from J; junction bases left unmatched: 16. CDR3 sequence: CASSFLFRGQGGETEAFF. Here the CDR3 DNA reads TGTGCCAGCAGCTTCCTTTTTCGGGGACAGGGTGGAGAGACTGAAGCTTTCTTT.

The CDR3 sequence: CAWSGTTQFGYTF. The CDR3 DNA reads TGTGCCTGGAGTGGGACAACACAATTTGGCTACACCTTC. The chain carries TRBV30 and TRBJ1-2; possible D gene TRBD1, 5 bases. This CDR3 spans 13 amino acids. V lost 1 base and J lost 7, with 13 bases in between. The V gene's germline CDR1 is GTSNPN and CDR2 SVGIG (reference sequence).

The V call is TRBV6-1, the J call TRBJ1-2; D ambiguous. The CDR3 contains 17 residues. The ends were cut back, 0 bases at V and 0 bases at J, with 14 bases in the middle. Germline CDR1 is MNHNS and CDR2 is SASEGT. The DNA for the CDR3 is TGTGCCAGCAGTGAAGCGGGATTGATAAAGACTAACTATGGCTACACCTTC. As protein: CASSEAGLIKTNYGYTF.

The chain joins TRBV27 to TRBJ1-5; 8 positions match TRBD1. With V trimmed by 5 bases and J by 5 bases, 5 bases remained unmatched. The CDR3 covers 14 residues. Germline CDR1 and CDR2: MNHEY and SMNVEV (reference sequence). This chain's CDR3 is CASSPWTGYQPQHF. DNA of the CDR3: TGTGCCAGCAGTCCTTGGACAGGGTATCAGCCCCAGCATTTT.

This chain connects TRBV18 to TRBJ2-7; no definite D call. Trimming removed 5 bases from V and 2 bases from J, with 10 bases in between. The germline CDR1 and CDR2 sequences are KGHSH and LQKENI. The length of the CDR3 is 13 residues. The CDR3 bases are TGTGCCAGCTCATCGACTGTGCCCTACGAGCAGTACTTC. It translates to CASSSTVPYEQYF.

This clone was detected only once. This chain joins TRBV3-1 (or the pseudogene TRBV3-2) and TRBJ2-1; D is undetermined. V was cut by 1 base and J by 6 bases, with 19 bases left in between. Looked up from germline, CDR1 is LGHDT and CDR2 is YNNKEL (reference sequence). There are 17 residues in the CDR3. The CDR3 DNA is TGTGCCAGCAGCCAAGCCGCGGAAACAACGAAACCCAATGAGCAGTTCTTC. This sequence encodes CASSQAAETTKPNEQFF.

This clone has only a few counts. The chain links TRBV7-9 to TRBJ1-2; 7 nucleotides match TRBD1. CDR1 and CDR2 from the germline V gene are SEHNR and FQNEAQ (reference sequence). This CDR3 has 14 amino acids. The junction had 2 bases not matched to a gene; V was cut back by 1 base and J by 3 bases. The CDR3 loop reads CASSLGGTDYGYTF. The CDR3 region has the DNA TGTGCCAGCAGCTTAGGGGGGACAGACTATGGCTACACCTTC.

The V gene is TRBV29-1, the J gene TRBJ2-5; TRBD1 is a possible D gene (5 bases). From germline, CDR1 is SQVTM and CDR2 ANQGSEA. The V gene lost 7 bases and the J gene lost 6 bases, with 12 bases spanning the gap. The CDR3 extends over 11 amino acids. CDR3 DNA sequence: TGCAGCGGCCTTAGGGGTAAGACCCAGTACTTC. Its translation is CSGLRGKTQYF. Full variable domain (remainder filled in from reference TRBV29-1 and TRBJ2-5): SAVISQKPSRDICQRGTSLTIQCQVDSQVTMMFWYRQQPGQSLTLIATANQGSEATYESGFVIDKFPISRPNLTFSTLTVSNMSPEDSSIYLCSGLRGKTQYFGPGTRLLVL.

The rearrangement uses TRBV6-4 and TRBJ2-3; the match to TRBD2 covers 7 bases. CDR1 MRHNA and CDR2 SNTAGT come from the germline V gene. This CDR3 comprises 16 residues. Germline trimming cut 3 bases from V and 4 bases from J; bases unmatched to any gene: 10. The CDR3 nucleotides read TGTGCCAGCAGTGAATCTAGCGGCCTTTCGGCAGATACGCAGTATTTT. It specifies CASSESSGLSADTQYF.

The V and J genes are TRBV11-3 and TRBJ2-1; D unclear. The CDR3 covers 16 residues. V gave up 5 bases and J gave up 5 bases, with 19 bases separating them. Germline loops: CDR1 SGHNT, CDR2 YENEEA. CDR3 coding DNA: TGTGCCAGCAGCCCCAACGCGGCATCGGCACACAATGAGCAGTTCTTC. Residues: CASSPNAASAHNEQFF.

V gene TRBV5-4 combines with J gene TRBJ2-1; possible D gene TRBD2, 6 bases. The CDR3 sequence is 15 residues long. Trimming cost V 4 bases and J 3 bases, with 14 bases left between them. Germline CDR1 SGHNT, CDR2 YYREEE (reference sequence). The CDR3, as DNA: TGTGCCAGCAGCCCGACGGGGGACCACTACAATGAGCAGTTCTTC. It translates to CASSPTGDHYNEQFF.

The gene calls are TRBV7-9 and TRBJ1-1, with a weak D call TRBD1 (5 bases). V was clipped by 4 bases and J by 4 bases, with 19 bases between them. The CDR3 is made up of 16 amino acids. Germline CDR1 and CDR2: SEHNR and FQNEAQ (reference sequence). CDR3 in DNA: TGTGCCAGCAGCTCCATGCAGGGAAGGGGTCCCACTGAAGCTTTCTTT. It is translated as CASSSMQGRGPTEAFF.

The V gene is TRBV18, the J gene TRBJ1-2, with TRBD1 matching over 8 bases. V was clipped by 4 bases and J by 5 bases; unmatched bases: 9. Germline values: CDR1 KGHSH, CDR2 LQKENI. The CDR3 covers 15 residues. CDR3 in DNA: TGTGCCAGCTCACAAGGACAGGGACCGGGGTATGGCTACACCTTC. As protein: CASSQGQGPGYGYTF.